This T cell receptor (beta chain) was documented in a study of Tregs in tolerant kidney transplant recipients. Unstimulated Tregs (CD4+CD25+CD127-) and CD4+CD25- non-Tregs were sorted from PBMCs. TCRdb's table, derived via immunoSEQ multiplex PCR, lists solely in-frame clones and lacks some. The table lists fewer than 65,000 clones, around 85% of them singletons. Trimming at V came to 5 bases and at J to 6 bases, leaving 9 bases not matched to a gene. Looked up from germline, CDR1 is MNHEY and CDR2 is SVGAGI. This CDR3 spans 15 amino acids. Study results and caveats: Tolerant patients' donor-specific Tregs expanded beyond overall Tregs, suggesting antigen-driven growth. Tregs expanded with activated donor B cells seemed most donor-specific. This study did not directly address biological reproducibility.

Details on this clone: Its cognate antigen is unknown.

The gene calls are TRBV6-5 and TRBJ2-2; 7 bases are a match to TRBD1. The sequenced sample was Tregs from blood, obtained before the transplant. The source is a human donor who received a combined kidney and bone marrow transplant. The CDR3 reads CASSRTGTAAGELFF. DNA for the CDR3: TGTGCCAGCAGTCGGACCGGGACAGCGGCCGGGGAGCTGTTTTTT.